These 7 T cell receptor beta chains were all obtained from the same sample, sequenced in a study of lymphopenia after photon versus proton radiotherapy. TCRdb's copy holds only in-frame clones and misses some; the assay was immunoSEQ multiplex PCR. The data hold approximately 170,000 clones, with less than 90% observed a single time. This material consisted of peripheral blood, taken from a patient treated with photon-based radiotherapy. Receptors were obtained from a man aged 45 to 65 with gastric cancer.

The chain employs TRBV2 and TRBJ1-2; D is perhaps TRBD1 (6 bases). The CDR3 runs 15 residues. CDR1 and CDR2 (germline): SNHLY, FYNNEI. Trimming removed 4 bases from V and 5 bases from J, with 17 bases in between. CDR3 nucleotide sequence: TGTGCCAGCAGTGTCACGGGGGCGAAGTCGTATGGCTACACCTTC. It codes for CASSVTGAKSYGYTF.

CDR3: CASSSYSGAGNYGYTF. DNA for the CDR3: TGTGCCAGCAGCTCGTACTCAGGGGCCGGGAACTATGGCTACACCTTC. The gene calls are TRBV5-4 and TRBJ1-2; possible D gene TRBD1, 6 bases. CDR1 SGHNT and CDR2 YYREEE come from the germline V gene (reference sequence). Trimming cost V 3 bases and J 2 bases, with 17 bases left between them. The CDR3 contains 16 residues. The whole variable domain, filled in from reference TRBV5-4 and TRBJ1-2, reads ETGVTQSPTHLIKTRGQQVTLRCSSQSGHNTVSWYQQALGQGPQFIFQYYREEENGRGNFPPRFSGLQFPNYSSELNVNALELDDSALYLCASSSYSGAGNYGYTFGSGTRLTVV.

The V call is TRBV4-1, the J call TRBJ2-4, with TRBD2 identical over 8 bases. The CDR3 extends over 17 amino acids. CDR1 MGHRA and CDR2 YSYEKL come from the germline V gene. J lost 0 bases, V lost 4 bases, and 8 bases had no gene match. The CDR3 spells CASSPLVAGLAKNIQYF. CDR3 DNA sequence: TGCGCCAGCAGCCCCTTGGTAGCGGGACTAGCCAAAAACATTCAGTACTTC.

This chain uses TRBV7-2 with TRBJ2-1, with 16 nucleotides matching TRBD2. The CDR3 spans 18 residues. Germline trimming cut 5 bases from V and 9 bases from J; bases unmatched to any gene: 13. Germline CDR1 reads SGHTA; CDR2 reads FQGNSA. CDR3: CASSTPTGTSGRAGEQFF. In DNA form, the CDR3 reads TGTGCCAGCAGCACACCGACAGGGACTAGCGGGAGGGCCGGTGAGCAGTTCTTC.

V gene TRBV5-4 combines with J gene TRBJ2-1; 8 bases align to TRBD1. The junction had 4 bases not matched to a gene; V was cut back by 4 bases and J by 7 bases. The CDR3 has 13 residues. Germline CDR1 reads SGHNT; CDR2 reads YYREEE (reference sequence). Written as DNA, the CDR3 is TGTGCCAGCAGCAATACAGGGGGAAATGAGCAGTTCTTC. Translated, it gives CASSNTGGNEQFF.

The chain uses TRBV5-1 and TRBJ2-7; D call uncertain. Germline assignment: CDR1 SGHRS and CDR2 YFSETQ. The CDR3 is 15 residues long. Trimming took off 4 bases at V and 2 bases at J, with 16 bases between the two ends. CDR3 region: CASSLDPDRTYEQYF. The CDR3 region has the DNA TGCGCCAGCAGCCTGGACCCGGACCGGACCTACGAGCAGTACTTC.

V and J are TRBV19 and TRBJ1-3; D remains ambiguous. Trimming took 8 bases from V and 2 from J, leaving 13 bases between them. The CDR3 length is 14 residues. In germline, CDR1 is LNHDA, CDR2 SQIVND (reference sequence). CDR3 in DNA: TGTGCCAGTCGTCTGGAGGCCGCTGGAAACACCATATATTTT. It specifies CASRLEAAGNTIYF.